This entry features one TCR beta chain sequence. Its antigen is not identified. V lost 1 base, J lost 8 bases, and 17 bases lay in between. The germline V gene encodes CDR1 SGHVS and CDR2 FNYEAQ. The CDR3 sequence is 16 residues long. The table came from immunoSEQ multiplex PCR; TCRdb's copy has only in-frame clones and leaves some out. This table holds roughly 40,000 clones, 75% to 95% found once. This entry is derived from a study of graft-versus-host responses after intestinal transplantation. Study summary: Tacrolimus and steroids were given for around 3 years to all recipients after anti-thymocyte globulin induction.

Study-wide results and caveats: Among recipient marrow samples, GvH clones were found; some appeared first in ileum or blood. Allograft clonal ratios (graft-versus-host to host-versus-graft) were high in patients who had graft-donor T cell macrochimerism.

This specimen was PBMCs, taken 524 days after transplant. V gene TRBV7-6 combines with J gene TRBJ1-4; D is perhaps TRBD1 (5 bases). This TCR derives from a human patient who received an intestinal transplant, so some T cells may come from the graft donor. The CDR3, as DNA: TGTGCCAGCAGCTTAGATGCTGGGGGGGGTAACGAAAAACTGTTTTTT. Translated: CASSLDAGGGNEKLFF.